The 29 T cell receptor beta chains presented below share a single source sample, sequenced in a study of breast tumors, draining lymph nodes, adjacent tissues. TCRdb independently ran MiXCR on the multiplex PCR reads; one entry per CDR3 protein. Among 200,000 to 300,000 distinct CDR3 sequences listed, around 30% were seen once. The lymph nodes were axillary draining lymph nodes from breast cancer patients. Source material: axillary lymph node tissue. These receptors originate from a female donor with breast cancer. Some clones in this sample may be carry-over from other donors' samples.

This chain joins TRBV20-1 and TRBJ1-6; possibly TRBD1 for D (6 bases). CDR3 size: 17 residues. Trimming stripped 7 bases from V and 5 bases from J, with 24 bases between. Germline V lookup: CDR1 DFQATT, CDR2 SNEGSKA (reference sequence). CDR3 nucleotides: TGCAGTGGTCAGAGGTTGCGAACCGGGACAAATAATTCACCCCTCCACTTT. This sequence encodes CSGQRLRTGTNNSPLHF.

Here the CDR3 reads CAIRKQGLGTGELFF. CDR3 nucleotides: TGTGCCATCAGAAAACAGGGTTTGGGAACCGGGGAGCTGTTTTTT. This chain links TRBV10-3 with TRBJ2-2; D may be TRBD1 (6 bases). CDR3 length: 15 amino acids. Deletions cut 6 bases from V and 5 bases from J, with 16 bases between. CDR1 is ENHRY, CDR2 SYGVKD, per germline.

A remark on this clonotype: This may arise from a read error, as a much more abundant clone is one base away. The chain couples TRBV12-3 or TRBV12-4 to TRBJ1-3; tentatively, D is TRBD1 (6 bases). The CDR3 is 13 residues long. The germline V and J ends were trimmed by 7 bases and 14 bases, with 21 bases remaining between them. The CDR3 nucleotides are TGTGCCAGCACCCACCTGCTAGGGGGGAAACTATATTTT. Its protein is CASTHLLGGKLYF.

This clonotype was observed many times. The chain couples TRBV7-3 to TRBJ2-7, with a tentative D call TRBD2 (5 bases). The CDR3 runs 13 residues. CDR1 SGHTA and CDR2 FQGTGA come from the germline V gene. The V end was cut by 2 bases, the J end by 7 bases, with 12 bases between. DNA of the CDR3: TGTGCCAGCAGCTTAGACTACTCGGGGGAGCAGTACTTC. It encodes CASSLDYSGEQYF.

This clonotype was observed many times. The conserved closing phenylalanine or tryptophan is absent in this CDR3, likely reflecting a read error. V usage is TRBV2 and J usage is TRBJ2-5; D is unclear. Germline assignment: CDR1 SNHLY and CDR2 FYNNEI. CDR3 size: 11 residues. Trimming took off 6 bases at V and 7 bases at J, with 9 bases between the two ends. The CDR3 DNA is TGTGCCAGCAGAGCCCTTGGGACCCAGTACCTC. This sequence encodes CASRALGTQYL.

In this sample, this clonotype turned up many times. This chain connects TRBV12-3 or TRBV12-4 to TRBJ1-3, with D perhaps TRBD1 (5 bases). This CDR3 region has 15 residues. The V gene lost 5 bases and the J gene lost 0 bases, with 11 bases spanning the gap. CDR3 DNA sequence: TGTGCCAGCAGTCCTTGGACAAGCTCTGGAAACACCATATATTTT. It specifies CASSPWTSSGNTIYF.

V and J are TRBV27 and TRBJ1-2, with D uncertain. The CDR3 has 15 residues. Trimming removed 5 bases at V and 6 bases at J, with 19 bases between. CDR1 and CDR2 (germline): MNHEY, SMNVEV (reference sequence). The CDR3 is CASSPSAGGMNGYTF. The CDR3 coding sequence is TGTGCCAGCAGTCCCTCGGCGGGAGGGATGAATGGCTACACCTTC.

Only a few counts were recorded for this clonotype. A much larger clone sits a single nucleotide away, making a read error possible. V is TRBV20-1 and J is TRBJ2-7, with a weak D call TRBD2 (6 bases). This CDR3 comprises 14 residues. V shed 1 base and J shed 6 bases, with 16 bases lying between them. Germline CDR1 reads DFQATT; CDR2 reads SNEGSKA (reference sequence). This CDR3 is CSARGLGGYSEQYF. The DNA for the CDR3 is TGCAGTGCTAGAGGACTAGGCGGCTACTCCGAGCAGTACTTC.

This clonotype has at least ten counts. The V call is TRBV20-1, the J call TRBJ2-7; 8 bases line up with TRBD1. The germline gives CDR1 DFQATT, CDR2 SNEGSKA (reference sequence). The CDR3 is 11 amino acids. J was trimmed by 3 bases and V by 7 bases; bases with no gene match: 2. In DNA, the CDR3 is TGCAGTGTGGGGACAGGCTACGAGCAGTACTTC. It translates to CSVGTGYEQYF.

This clonotype was detected many times. For the CDR3, the DNA is TGTGCCAGTAGTATTCTGGCGGGAATTAACGAGCAGTACTTC. Protein product: CASSILAGINEQYF. The chain recombines TRBV19 with TRBJ2-7; D might be TRBD2 (6 bases). The CDR3 is 14 residues long. Trimming removed 3 bases at V and 5 bases at J, with 14 bases between. Germline V gene lookup returns CDR1 LNHDA and CDR2 SQIVND (reference sequence).

This clonotype was seen repeatedly, ten times or more. The chain carries TRBV5-6 and TRBJ2-3; D uncertain. The CDR3 loop spans 13 amino acids. The V end lost 0 bases, the J end lost 5 bases, and 7 bases lay between the germline ends. From germline, CDR1 is SGHDT and CDR2 YYEEEE. CDR3: CASSLAFRDTQYF. For the CDR3, the DNA is TGTGCCAGCAGCTTGGCCTTTCGAGATACGCAGTATTTT.

At least ten counts were recorded for this clonotype. The chain links TRBV19 to TRBJ2-5; D is unresolved. This CDR3 comprises 14 residues. V shed 9 bases and J shed 5 bases, with 19 bases lying between them. Germline V gene lookup returns CDR1 LNHDA and CDR2 SQIVND (reference sequence). CDR3 region: CASTTRGLPETQYF. The CDR3, as DNA: TGTGCCAGCACTACTCGTGGGCTACCGGAGACCCAGTACTTC.

Many counts were recorded for this clonotype. This chain joins TRBV20-1 and TRBJ2-1, with 13 bases that match TRBD2. Germline V gene sequence: CDR1 DFQATT, CDR2 SNEGSKA (reference sequence). The CDR3 is 13 amino acids. The CDR3 sequence is CIPGTSGTDEQFF. Here the CDR3 DNA reads TGCATTCCCGGGACTAGCGGGACCGATGAGCAGTTCTTC.

With respect to this clonotype: Just one base apart from a much larger clone, this may be a read error. The chain employs TRBV4-3 and TRBJ2-1; no clear D gene. The CDR3 has 14 residues. CDR1 is LGHNA, CDR2 YSLEER, per germline. V dropped 1 base and J dropped 10 bases, with 14 bases sitting between them. CDR3 sequence: CASSQAVEVGEQFF. Here the CDR3 DNA reads TGCGCCAGCAGCCAAGCGGTCGAGGTTGGGGAGCAGTTCTTC.

There are many counts of this clonotype. This chain connects TRBV19 to TRBJ2-3, with TRBD2 matching over 7 bases. The J segment lost 3 bases and the V segment lost 6 bases, leaving 9 bases of the junction unmatched. The CDR3 loop spans 15 amino acids. Germline loops: CDR1 LNHDA, CDR2 SQIVND (reference sequence). CDR3 loop: CASRGSGGATDTQYF. CDR3 nucleotide sequence: TGTGCCAGTAGGGGATCGGGGGGAGCGACAGATACGCAGTATTTT.

As to this clonotype: A much larger clone differs by one base, so this may be a read error. The DNA for the CDR3 is TGCAGTGCTAGGAGGTCAGCGCGGAATGGGGAGCAGTACTTC. As protein: CSARRSARNGEQYF. The chain combines TRBV20-1 with TRBJ2-7; D is unresolved. There are 14 residues in the CDR3. V was pared by 3 bases and J by 7 bases, with 19 bases between. Germline CDR1 and CDR2: DFQATT and SNEGSKA (reference sequence).

In this sample, this clonotype turned up many times. The chain uses TRBV11-3 and TRBJ2-7, with TRBD2 matching 10 bases. Per germline, CDR1 SGHNT and CDR2 YENEEA. The CDR3 is 14 residues long. V lost 3 bases to trimming and J lost 5 bases; unmatched junction nucleotides: 4. CDR3 bases: TGTGCCAGCAGCTTTAGCGGGAGGAGGGACGAGCAGTACTTC. Translating it yields CASSFSGRRDEQYF.

This clonotype was detected only once. This chain links TRBV20-1 with TRBJ2-7, with 10 positions matching TRBD2. The length of the CDR3 is 14 residues. The germline V gene encodes CDR1 DFQATT and CDR2 SNEGSKA (reference sequence). With V trimmed by 3 bases and J by 3 bases, 5 bases remained unmatched. This chain's CDR3 is CSASVLAGVYEQYF. The CDR3 DNA is TGCAGTGCTAGTGTGCTAGCGGGAGTCTACGAGCAGTACTTC.

This clonotype was recorded many times. The V and J genes are TRBV20-1 and TRBJ2-3; 10 positions match TRBD1. CDR1 is DFQATT, CDR2 SNEGSKA, per germline (reference sequence). The CDR3 spans 15 residues. The V segment lost 3 bases and the J segment 4 bases; nucleotides outside the gene matches: 7. CDR3 nucleotides: TGCAGTGCTAGGCCGGGACAGGGGCTTCCAGATACGCAGTATTTT. This codes for CSARPGQGLPDTQYF.

The sample holds many counts of this clonotype. This chain links TRBV7-2 with TRBJ2-3; tentatively, D is TRBD1 (5 bases). Germline CDR1 reads SGHTA; CDR2 reads FQGNSA. Trimming cost V 5 bases and J 6 bases, with 9 bases left between them. The CDR3 runs 12 residues. CDR3 loop: CASSPGMDTQYF. In DNA form, the CDR3 reads TGTGCCAGCAGCCCAGGGATGGATACGCAGTATTTT.

This clonotype was observed at least ten times. The rearrangement joins TRBV25-1 to TRBJ2-1, with a tentative D call TRBD2 (6 bases). The V end was cut by 4 bases, the J end by 8 bases, with 21 bases between. The CDR3 spans 16 residues. CDR1 is MGHDK, CDR2 SYGVNS, per germline. The CDR3 here is CASSVGGGKPKDEQFF. In nucleotides, the CDR3 is TGTGCCAGCAGTGTCGGGGGAGGAAAACCCAAAGATGAGCAGTTCTTC.

Details on this clonotype: A clone one base away is much larger, so this may be a read error. The chain recombines TRBV9 with TRBJ2-1, with 8 bases lining up with TRBD2. V dropped 7 bases and J dropped 6; count of bases not matched to a gene: 9. Germline V CDR1 and CDR2: SGDLS, YYNGEE. The length of the CDR3 is 14 residues. The CDR3 spells CASSPGGVSNEQFF. As DNA, the CDR3 is TGTGCCAGCTCCCCGGGAGGGGTAAGCAATGAGCAGTTCTTC.

In this sample, this clonotype turned up once. A single base separates this from a much larger clone, so it may be a read error. The CDR3 region is CASSSEAGGLNEQFF. Here the CDR3 DNA reads TGTGCCAGCAGTTCAGAAGCGGGAGGGCTCAATGAGCAGTTCTTC. This chain connects TRBV12-3 or TRBV12-4 to TRBJ2-1; 10 positions agree with TRBD2. The CDR3 contains 15 residues. The J segment lost 6 bases and the V segment lost 4 bases, leaving 6 bases of the junction unmatched.

V and J are TRBV20-1 and TRBJ1-1, with D uncertain. The CDR3 loop spans 15 amino acids. Per germline, CDR1 DFQATT and CDR2 SNEGSKA (reference sequence). Trimming took off 1 base at V and 5 bases at J, with 17 bases between the two ends. The CDR3 DNA reads as TGCAGTGCTAGAGCTTTTAGAGGCGAAGGGACTGAAGCTTTCTTT. As protein: CSARAFRGEGTEAFF.

This clonotype was seen at least ten times. This chain uses TRBV30 with TRBJ2-7; D remains ambiguous. Germline V gene data show CDR1 as GTSNPN and CDR2 as SVGIG (reference sequence). Trimming removed 0 bases at V and 0 bases at J, with 9 bases between. CDR3 length equals 14 residues. In DNA form, the CDR3 reads TGTGCCTGGAGTGTCGGGCAGTACTCCTACGAGCAGTACTTC. This gives the protein CAWSVGQYSYEQYF.

This clonotype occurred once. This rearrangement joins TRBV5-1 to TRBJ1-3; D is uncertain. Germline loops: CDR1 SGHRS, CDR2 YFSETQ. This CDR3 is 14 amino acids long. Trimming removed 0 bases from V and 6 bases from J, with 10 bases in between. CDR3: CASSLGSLENTIYF. CDR3 DNA: TGCGCCAGCAGCTTGGGATCTCTGGAAAACACCATATATTTT.

This clonotype has only one observation. The CDR3 coding sequence is TGTGCCAGCAGCCAAGATCGTGTAGCCAAAAACATTCAGTACTTC. Its translation is CASSQDRVAKNIQYF. This rearrangement joins TRBV3-1 to TRBJ2-4; D not certain. V was trimmed by 0 bases and J by 0 bases, leaving 6 bases between them. Germline CDR1 LGHDT, CDR2 YNNKEL (reference sequence). CDR3 size: 15 residues.

The chain carries TRBV15 and TRBJ2-3, with TRBD1 matching 9 bases. With V trimmed by 5 bases and J by 14 bases, 11 bases remained unmatched. Germline CDR1 LNHNV, CDR2 YYDKDF (reference sequence). The CDR3 extends over 13 amino acids. As DNA, the CDR3 is TGTGCCACCAGCGGGACAGGGCGTGATCGGGTGTATTTT. Its translation is CATSGTGRDRVYF. Drawing the rest from reference TRBV15 and TRBJ2-3, the complete variable domain is DAMVIQNPRYQVTQFGKPVTLSCSQTLNHNVMYWYQQKSSQAPKLLFHYYDKDFNNEADTPDNFQSRRPNTSFCFLDIRSPGLGDTAMYLCATSGTGRDRVYFGPGTRLTVL.

This chain joins TRBV5-1 and TRBJ2-5, with 9 bases identical to TRBD2. Germline V gene lookup returns CDR1 SGHRS and CDR2 YFSETQ. V dropped 0 bases and J dropped 1; count of bases not matched to a gene: 4. The CDR3 has 16 amino acids. The CDR3 protein is CASSLGVTSGQETQYF. As DNA, the CDR3 is TGCGCCAGCAGCTTGGGGGTGACTAGCGGCCAAGAGACCCAGTACTTC.